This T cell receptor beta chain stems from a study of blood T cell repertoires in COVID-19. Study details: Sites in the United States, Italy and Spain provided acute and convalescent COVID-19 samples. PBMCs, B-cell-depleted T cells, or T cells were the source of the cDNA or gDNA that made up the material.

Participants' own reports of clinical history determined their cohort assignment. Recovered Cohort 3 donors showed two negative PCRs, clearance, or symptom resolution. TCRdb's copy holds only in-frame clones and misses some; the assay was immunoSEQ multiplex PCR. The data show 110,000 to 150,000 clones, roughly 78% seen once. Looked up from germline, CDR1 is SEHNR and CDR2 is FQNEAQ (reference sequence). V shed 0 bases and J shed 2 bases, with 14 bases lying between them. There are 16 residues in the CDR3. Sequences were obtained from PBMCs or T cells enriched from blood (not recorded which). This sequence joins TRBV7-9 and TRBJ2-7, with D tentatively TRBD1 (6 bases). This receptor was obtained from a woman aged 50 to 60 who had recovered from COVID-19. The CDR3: CASSLARQVTTYEQYF. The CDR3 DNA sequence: TGTGCCAGCAGCTTAGCGCGACAGGTTACTACCTACGAGCAGTACTTC.